The 15 T cell receptor beta chains below all came from one sample that was sequenced in a study of T cells in Graves' hyperthyroidism and ophthalmopathy (dated by TCRdb to between 2019 and 2020). Library method: multiplex PCR. The instrument was an Illumina HiSeq 2000. TCR beta CDR3 regions were amplified from RNA transcripts. For the first round of RT-PCR on the TCR CDR3, the HTBI primer set was used together with the Qiagen OneStep RT-PCR kit. The public reads were quality trimmed at Q25 with fastp and then assembled into clones with MiXCR by TCRdb, keeping productive beta chains. Identical CDR3 protein sequences are pooled into one entry, listed with their most common genes and DNA. In this sample the table shows 370,000 or so distinct CDR3 sequences, about 13% of which occur a single time. Jointly, the top ten make up less than 25% of the sample. Material: blood. The origin of the receptors is a man aged 30-40 years with Graves' hyperthyroidism that later progressed to Graves' ophthalmopathy.

This clonotype was observed many times. This rearrangement joins TRBV30 to TRBJ2-5; 9 bases line up with TRBD1. The CDR3 spans 13 residues. Germline CDR1 reads GTSNPN; CDR2 reads SVGIG (reference sequence). Trimming cost V 3 bases and J 2 bases; bases outside gene matches: 1. CDR3 DNA: TGTGCCTGGAGGGGACAGGGTCAAGAGACCCAGTACTTC. Translation gives CAWRGQGQETQYF.

This clonotype was recorded at least ten times. The J gene is TRBJ1-6, the V gene TRBV28; 7 nucleotides align to TRBD1. The CDR3 has 14 residues. V dropped 7 bases and J dropped 9; count of bases not matched to a gene: 9. Germline V gene lookup returns CDR1 MDHEN and CDR2 SYDVKM. This CDR3 reads CASTFEQGPSPLHF. The CDR3 DNA follows: TGTGCCAGCACCTTCGAACAGGGGCCTTCACCCCTCCACTTT.

This clonotype has at least ten counts. The chain combines TRBV28 with TRBJ2-1; D gene unclear. CDR1 MDHEN and CDR2 SYDVKM come from the germline V gene. V lost 6 bases and J lost 10, with 16 bases in between. The length of the CDR3 is 13 residues. The CDR3: CASSPPLLSEQFF. The CDR3 region has the DNA TGTGCCAGCAGCCCCCCCTTGCTGAGCGAGCAGTTCTTC.

This sequence joins TRBV29-1 and TRBJ2-3; D remains unclear. The V and J ends lost 6 bases and 2 bases respectively, with 6 bases between them. The CDR3 loop spans 11 amino acids. Germline V gives CDR1 SQVTM, CDR2 ANQGSEA. The CDR3 spells CSVAHTDTQYF. CDR3 DNA: TGCAGCGTAGCTCACACAGATACGCAGTATTTT.

This clonotype was seen a few times. This chain joins TRBV14 and TRBJ1-5; D call uncertain. Germline V gene data show CDR1 as SGHDN and CDR2 as FVKESK. The germline V and J ends were trimmed by 3 bases and 5 bases, with 8 bases remaining between them. CDR3 length: 13 residues. CDR3 coding DNA: TGTGCCAGCAGCCAGGGAATGGATCAGCCCCAGCATTTT. Protein product: CASSQGMDQPQHF.

V gene TRBV19 combines with J gene TRBJ1-1; the D gene is possibly TRBD1 (5 bases). The germline V gene encodes CDR1 LNHDA and CDR2 SQIVND (reference sequence). The V end lost 3 bases, the J end lost 4 bases, and 15 bases lay between the germline ends. This CDR3 is 15 amino acids long. CDR3 nucleotide sequence: TGTGCCAGTAGTATCGGCAGGGCGGCGAGCACTGAAGCTTTCTTT. As protein: CASSIGRAASTEAFF.

A note on this clonotype: A read error may be the cause here, since a much bigger clone is one base away. The chain is built from TRBV7-6 and TRBJ2-2, with D unclear. Trimming pared 1 base from V and 4 bases from J, leaving 13 bases between. CDR3 size: 16 residues. From germline, CDR1 is SGHVS and CDR2 FNYEAQ. The CDR3 sequence is CASSLVRHASTGELFF. Here the CDR3 DNA reads TGTGCCAGCAGCTTAGTTCGGCACGCGAGCACCGGGGAGCTGTTTTTT.

The table lists this clonotype with many counts. This sequence joins TRBV19 and TRBJ1-1, with D unclear. The V gene's germline CDR1 is LNHDA and CDR2 SQIVND (reference sequence). Trimming removed 1 base at V and 5 bases at J, with 14 bases between. The CDR3 length is 15 residues. CDR3 sequence: CASSIAQLRGTEAFF. As DNA, the CDR3 is TGTGCCAGTAGTATAGCACAGCTTCGGGGTACTGAAGCTTTCTTT.

A note on this clonotype: This may be a read error, as it is one base from a much larger clone. The genes are TRBV12-3 or TRBV12-4 and TRBJ2-7, with D possibly being TRBD1 or TRBD2 (5 bases each). The V and J ends lost 4 bases and 0 bases respectively, with 19 bases between them. This CDR3 contains 17 residues. Here the CDR3 reads CASSSGNGRTLSYEQYF. CDR3 bases: TGTGCCAGCAGTTCCGGGAATGGTAGGACACTCTCCTACGAGCAGTACTTC.

This clonotype was recorded at least ten times. In DNA form, the CDR3 reads TGTGCCAGCAGAGCAAGCGCTTTTACTGAAGCTTTCTTT. Translated, it gives CASRASAFTEAFF. J is TRBJ1-1 and V is TRBV28; D gene ambiguous. Germline V CDR1 and CDR2: MDHEN, SYDVKM. The CDR3 is 13 amino acids. The V end lost 6 bases, the J end lost 5 bases, and 13 bases lay between the germline ends.

In DNA form, the CDR3 reads TGTGCCAGCAGCCCCCGTTGGGCTCACTACGAGCAGTACTTC. As protein: CASSPRWAHYEQYF. The rearrangement joins TRBV7-9 to TRBJ2-7; D is uncertain. This CDR3 is built from 14 residues. V was pared by 5 bases and J by 3 bases, with 14 bases between. CDR1 SEHNR and CDR2 FQNEAQ come from the germline V gene (reference sequence).

The rearrangement links TRBV7-4 to TRBJ2-7, with 9 bases identical to TRBD1. The CDR3 runs 14 residues. Germline loops: CDR1 SGHVT, CDR2 SQSDAQ. After removal of 4 bases from V and 7 bases from J, the junction contained 8 bases not matched to a gene. In nucleotides, the CDR3 is TGTGCCAGCAGCTCGGGACAGGGATCATGGGAGCAGTACTTC. Translated: CASSSGQGSWEQYF.

The rearrangement uses TRBV4-1 and TRBJ1-4; maybe TRBD1 (5 bases). Germline loops: CDR1 MGHRA, CDR2 YSYEKL. The CDR3 extends over 18 amino acids. Trimming removed 0 bases at V and 8 bases at J, with 22 bases between. CDR3 nucleotides: TGCGCCAGCAGCCAAGATCCCACCACAGGTACCTACGGGGAAAAACTGTTTTTT. This codes for CASSQDPTTGTYGEKLFF.

At least ten counts were recorded for this clonotype. The chain employs TRBV20-1 and TRBJ2-7; D might be TRBD1 (5 bases). Germline CDR1 reads DFQATT; CDR2 reads SNEGSKA (reference sequence). The V end lost 2 bases, the J end lost 2 bases, and 13 bases lay between the germline ends. The CDR3 consists of 14 residues. This CDR3 reads CSARSDSITYEQYF. CDR3 in DNA: TGCAGTGCTAGATCCGACAGTATAACCTACGAGCAGTACTTC.

The chain carries TRBV5-1 and TRBJ2-3; D may be TRBD2 (6 bases). Trimming pared 4 bases from V and 0 bases from J, leaving 12 bases between. The CDR3 has 15 amino acids. The germline gives CDR1 SGHRS, CDR2 YFSETQ. The CDR3, as DNA: TGCGCCAGCAGCACACGGGGGTCTAGCACAGATACGCAGTATTTT. The encoded protein is CASSTRGSSTDTQYF.